This paragraph covers one TCR beta chain sequence. Antigen specificity is unknown. TCRdb reprocessed the PCR reads via MiXCR. The table has approximately 21,000 clones, roughly 27% seen once. The sample is drawn from a study of metastatic and nonmetastatic thyroid tumors. Turning to the study itself: Where malignant and benign thyroid patients were concerned, repertoires were compared across blood and tumor or nodule tissue.

General study findings and limits: Significantly higher TCR beta diversity was reportedly seen in malignant thyroid tumors than benign nodules, in blood and tumor.

No patient received treatment before thyroid surgery. With 3 bases clipped from V and 6 bases from J, the junction kept 7 bases outside the gene matches. The CDR3 covers 15 residues. Germline CDR1 is DFQATT and CDR2 is SNEGSKA (reference sequence). The sequence came from a male donor with papillary thyroid cancer or a benign thyroid nodule (not recorded which). Some clones in this sample may be carry-over from other donors' samples. The V and J genes are TRBV20-1 and TRBJ2-1; 11 nucleotides match TRBD2. The sample comprised tumor tissue. The CDR3 nucleotides are TGCAGTGCTAGTGGCCTAGCGGGAGGTCGCAATGAGCAGTTCTTC. The encoded protein is CSASGLAGGRNEQFF.